These 28 T cell receptor beta chains were all obtained from the same sample, sequenced in a study of synovial regulatory T cells in juvenile arthritis. Regarding the study as a whole: Compared with other blood Treg cells, inflammation-associated Treg cells had reduced TCR diversity.

The antigens for these receptors are not known. The repertoire was sequenced with immunoSEQ multiplex PCR; TCRdb's copy has only in-frame clones and lacks some. The specimen's table records around 9,000 clones. The sample taken for sequencing was Treg cells from blood. Subset denoted: HLA-DR+ inflammation-associated blood Treg cells. Receptor source: a donor under 30 with juvenile idiopathic arthritis.

The chain employs TRBV5-1 and TRBJ2-3; TCRdb designates TRBD1, a call that cannot be tested without DNA. CDR1 and CDR2 (germline): SGHRS, YFSETQ. This CDR3 has 17 amino acids. No DNA was logged. The CDR3 sequence: CASSTYSGQVGADTQYF.

Considering frequency, this clone is medium-sized. This chain links TRBV7-9 with TRBJ1-1; TCRdb's assignment of TRBD1 cannot be checked, as there is no DNA. Germline V gene sequence: CDR1 SEHNR, CDR2 FQNEAQ (reference sequence). The CDR3 runs to 11 residues. No nucleotide data were recorded. This CDR3 is CASSQNTEAFF.

This chain joins TRBV7-9 and TRBJ1-6; the TCRdb call, TRBD1, lacks DNA for checking. The CDR3 contains 14 residues. Only the protein is available. CDR1 SEHNR and CDR2 FQNEAQ come from the germline V gene (reference sequence). CDR3 sequence: CASSLDSIGSPLHF.

This clone is medium-sized by frequency. The V gene is TRBV19, the J gene TRBJ2-5. This CDR3 is built from 15 residues. No DNA sequence is on record. Germline V gives CDR1 LNHDA, CDR2 SQIVND (reference sequence). The CDR3 reads CASSIGDRRIETQYF.

The chain couples TRBV18 to TRBJ1-4; TCRdb's assignment of TRBD1 cannot be checked, as there is no DNA. The CDR3 extends over 13 amino acids. DNA is not recorded here. Germline CDR1 KGHSH, CDR2 LQKENI. CDR3 protein: CASSGGDPRKLFF.

This chain joins TRBV6-4 and TRBJ1-1. CDR1 is MRHNA, CDR2 SNTAGT, per germline. The CDR3 extends over 15 amino acids. DNA is not recorded here. The CDR3 loop reads CASSDSPEGNTEAFF.

The gene calls are TRBV5-6 and TRBJ2-7; TCRdb lists TRBD1, though no DNA is available to test this call. The CDR3 contains 19 residues. The coding DNA is unavailable. Germline values: CDR1 SGHDT, CDR2 YYEEEE. The CDR3 here is CASSFSGRALSYYSYEQYF.

The genes are TRBV19 and TRBJ2-2; lacking DNA, the TRBD1 call made by TCRdb goes unchecked. The CDR3 totals 16 residues. No DNA is listed. Germline values: CDR1 LNHDA, CDR2 SQIVND (reference sequence). The CDR3 protein is CASSMWGLANTGELFF.

The chain combines TRBV30 with TRBJ1-6. From germline, CDR1 is GTSNPN and CDR2 SVGIG (reference sequence). This CDR3 comprises 15 residues. Only the protein sequence is given. CDR3 residues: CAWSPGTAYNSPLHF.

This rearrangement joins TRBV4-2 to TRBJ2-2; the D call from TCRdb, TRBD2, cannot be confirmed without DNA. Germline V gives CDR1 LGHNA, CDR2 YNFKEQ. The CDR3 contains 16 residues. No DNA is listed. The CDR3 sequence is CASSRRGGGPTGELFF.

The chain links TRBV5-6 to TRBJ1-2; lacking DNA, the TRBD1 call made by TCRdb goes unchecked. The CDR3 has 14 amino acids. The protein alone is recorded here. CDR1 is SGHDT and CDR2 is YYEEEE in the germline V gene. This CDR3 is CASSLPTGPGGYTF.

The rearrangement uses TRBV5-4 and TRBJ1-2. CDR1 and CDR2 from the germline V gene are SGHNT and YYREEE (reference sequence). The CDR3 runs to 13 residues. The DNA is not on file. CDR3 residues: CATRRGLNYGYTF.

The chain employs TRBV4-3 and TRBJ1-3; TCRdb's D gene call, TRBD1, goes unchecked for lack of DNA. Germline CDR1 and CDR2: LGHNA and YSLEER. The CDR3 loop spans 14 amino acids. No DNA has been recorded. The CDR3 sequence: CASSQDTGGNTIYF.

This rearrangement joins TRBV27 to TRBJ1-2. Germline CDR1 and CDR2: MNHEY and SMNVEV (reference sequence). This CDR3 has 11 residues. No DNA has been recorded. The CDR3 reads CASTGGYGYTF.

The J gene is TRBJ1-1, the V gene TRBV5-1. CDR1 is SGHRS, CDR2 YFSETQ, per germline. This CDR3 comprises 13 residues. No DNA accompanies this entry. CDR3 residues: CASSIDLNTEAFF. The full variable domain, in which reference TRBV5-1 and TRBJ1-1 provide the parts outside the CDR3, is KAGVTQTPRYLIKTRGQQVTLSCSPISGHRSVSWYQQTPGQGLQFLFEYFSETQRNKGNFPGRFSGRQFSNSRSEMNVSTLELGDSALYLCASSIDLNTEAFFGQGTRLTVV.

The chain employs TRBV10-2 and TRBJ2-7; TCRdb indicates TRBD1, and absent DNA this call remains unverified. The CDR3 is made up of 14 amino acids. The entry carries no DNA sequence. Germline assignment: CDR1 WSHSY and CDR2 SAAADI. The CDR3 loop is CASTPGTGGYEQYF.

This CDR3 is CASTWSPETGGYTF. The chain couples TRBV2 to TRBJ1-2; TCRdb lists TRBD1, though no DNA is available to test this call. CDR3 size: 14 residues. DNA is not recorded here. CDR1 and CDR2 from the germline V gene are SNHLY and FYNNEI.

This rearrangement joins TRBV10-3 to TRBJ2-3; TCRdb's D call of TRBD2 is untestable without DNA. From germline, CDR1 is ENHRY and CDR2 SYGVKD. This CDR3 comprises 15 residues. DNA is not on record. The CDR3 here is CAISESEGGADTQYF.

The V and J genes are TRBV5-1 and TRBJ2-5. CDR3 length: 14 amino acids. The DNA is not on file. The germline gives CDR1 SGHRS, CDR2 YFSETQ. This CDR3 is CASSLAFSGETQYF. The full variable domain, in which reference TRBV5-1 and TRBJ2-5 provide the parts outside the CDR3, is KAGVTQTPRYLIKTRGQQVTLSCSPISGHRSVSWYQQTPGQGLQFLFEYFSETQRNKGNFPGRFSGRQFSNSRSEMNVSTLELGDSALYLCASSLAFSGETQYFGPGTRLLVL.

By frequency, this clone is medium-sized (0.01 to 0.1%). The CDR3 here is CASSLDSMNTEAFF. The J gene is TRBJ1-1, the V gene TRBV7-9; TCRdb's D call of TRBD1 is untestable without DNA. The CDR3 consists of 14 residues. No DNA sequence was recorded. Germline CDR1 SEHNR, CDR2 FQNEAQ (reference sequence).

V usage is TRBV7-8 and J usage is TRBJ1-2. Germline V gives CDR1 SGHVS, CDR2 FQNEAQ. CDR3 length equals 14 residues. DNA was not recorded. CDR3 amino acids: CASSLAEGSYGYTF.

The rearrangement joins TRBV27 to TRBJ1-4. CDR1 and CDR2 (germline): MNHEY, SMNVEV (reference sequence). There are 13 residues in the CDR3. No DNA sequence is on record. This CDR3 reads CASKPSADEKLFF.

This chain connects TRBV27 to TRBJ1-1. This CDR3 region has 13 residues. No DNA was logged. Looked up from germline, CDR1 is MNHEY and CDR2 is SMNVEV (reference sequence). CDR3 residues: CASSYQEGTEAFF.

This sequence joins TRBV4-3 and TRBJ2-3; the TCRdb call, TRBD2, lacks DNA for checking. Germline CDR1 and CDR2: LGHNA and YSLEER. The CDR3 runs 17 residues. The DNA sequence is not available. CDR3 protein: CASSHSALAGVADTQYF.

The rearrangement uses TRBV29-1 and TRBJ2-2. The CDR3 sequence is 12 residues long. Nucleotide data are not available. Germline loops: CDR1 SQVTM, CDR2 ANQGSEA. The chain's CDR3 is CSVWKNTGELFF.

CDR3 loop: CAWRAGSPETQYF. The chain carries TRBV30 and TRBJ2-5; TCRdb selects TRBD1, and the lack of DNA leaves this call unchecked. The CDR3 runs 13 residues. The entry carries no DNA sequence. Germline CDR1 reads GTSNPN; CDR2 reads SVGIG (reference sequence). The whole variable domain, remainder taken from reference TRBV30 and TRBJ2-5, is SQTIHQWPATLVQPVGSPLSLECTVEGTSNPNLYWYRQAAGRGLQLLFYSVGIGQISSEVPQNLSASRPQDRQFILSSKKLLLSDSGFYLCAWRAGSPETQYFGPGTRLLVL.

The chain combines TRBV4-1 with TRBJ2-5; TCRdb gives TRBD2 as the D gene, but with no DNA this cannot be confirmed. CDR3 length: 17 residues. The coding DNA is unavailable. Germline lookup yields CDR1 MGHRA and CDR2 YSYEKL. The CDR3 sequence is CASSQTRGLAVKETQYF.

The rearrangement joins TRBV7-9 to TRBJ2-1; the TCRdb call, TRBD1, lacks DNA for checking. This CDR3 region has 14 residues. No DNA appears here. Germline V gene lookup returns CDR1 SEHNR and CDR2 FQNEAQ (reference sequence). CDR3 amino acids: CASSSVDSYNEQFF.